These T cell receptor beta chains were read from a single sample in a study of CD8+ T cells in alopecia areata. Sequencing used immunoSEQ multiplex PCR; TCRdb keeps in-frame clones, though not all of them. The sample lists 180,000 or so clones, approximately 50% occurring once. The sample here was CD8+ T cells sorted from blood, taken at approximately week 52, from a patient treated with tofacitinib. The receptors stem from a human donor with alopecia areata. Each CDR3 is given with its conserved first and last residue. The order of the fields is J gene, clone size, V gene, D gene, CDR3 DNA, CDR3 protein. A D gene is named only where the DNA matches it firmly. Clone size appears in some rows only: once, few, many, or a class for an expanded clone.

TRBJ2-3,NA,TRBV2,TRBD1,TGTGCCAGCAGGCCGGGACAGGGAGGCACAGATACGCAGTATTTT,CASRPGQGGTDTQYF
TRBJ1-2,NA,TRBV7-9,NA,TGTGCCAGCAGCGCCCCGAGCCAGGAACACTATGGCTACACCTTC,CASSAPSQEHYGYTF
TRBJ2-7,few,TRBV9,NA,TGTGCCAGCAGCGTCCGATCTGGGGTTGTCTACGAGCAGTACTTC,CASSVRSGVVYEQYF
TRBJ1-2,NA,TRBV27,TRBD1,TGTGCCAGCAGCCTGGACAGGGGAGGAGGCTACACCTTC,CASSLDRGGGYTF
TRBJ2-1,once,TRBV14,NA,TGTGCCAGCAGCCAAAATTTGGTAGAAACGGATGAGCAGTTCTTC,CASSQNLVETDEQFF
TRBJ2-1,few,TRBV6-6,NA,TGTGCCAGCAGCGAAGGGGGGCCCTCCTACAATGAGCAGTTCTTC,CASSEGGPSYNEQFF
TRBJ2-1,NA,TRBV19,TRBD2,TGTGCCAGTAAAGCAGGACGAGCGGGGAACAATGAGCAGTTCTTC,CASKAGRAGNNEQFF
TRBJ1-2,NA,TRBV30,NA,TGTGCCTGGAGTTATGGCAGGGGCCTCCCTGTTTTCTACACCTTC,CAWSYGRGLPVFYTF
TRBJ2-3,NA,TRBV7-2,TRBD2,TGTGCCAGCAGCTTAGCGCTGTCTAGCGGACCCGCGGATACGCAGTATTTT,CASSLALSSGPADTQYF
TRBJ2-1,NA,TRBV14,NA,TGTGCCAGCACCCTCGCGGATTCCTACAATGAGCAGTTCTTC,CASTLADSYNEQFF
TRBJ2-5,NA,TRBV9,TRBD2,TGTGCCAGCAGCGTAGGTAACGCGGGAGTTCAAGAGACCCAGTACTTC,CASSVGNAGVQETQYF
TRBJ2-7,NA,TRBV29-1,NA,TGCAGCGTTGAATCCCTGACAGGTGCCTACGAGCAGTACTTC,CSVESLTGAYEQYF
TRBJ1-1,NA,TRBV25-1,TRBD1,TGTGCCAGCAGCCTCCGACAGGGGAACACTGAAGCTTTCTTT,CASSLRQGNTEAFF
TRBJ1-5,NA,TRBV23-1,TRBD1,TGCGCCAGCAGTCAACCGACAGGGGGTGCGGATAGCAATCAGCCCCAGCATTTT,CASSQPTGGADSNQPQHF
TRBJ2-5,NA,TRBV13,NA,TGTGCCAGCAGCCGCCTTGGGGAGCTGGAGACCCAGTACTTC,CASSRLGELETQYF
TRBJ2-5,NA,TRBV7-9,NA,TGTGCCAGCAGCTTACGACAGGAGACCCAGTACTTC,CASSLRQETQYF
TRBJ1-2,NA,TRBV4-1,NA,TGCGCCAGCAGCCACACCGACAGTCTCAACTATGGCTACACCTTC,CASSHTDSLNYGYTF
TRBJ1-1,NA,TRBV6-1,TRBD1,TGTGCCAGCAGTGAGCGGAAGCCGGACAGGGGGGACACTGAAGCTTTCTTT,CASSERKPDRGDTEAFF
TRBJ1-2,NA,TRBV6-5,NA,TGTGCCAGCAGTTACCGAAGACAGGAGGGCTACACCTTC,CASSYRRQEGYTF
TRBJ2-1,NA,TRBV2,NA,TGTGCCAGCAGTCATACTCGAGGACACCCAAGGGATGAGCAGTTCTTC,CASSHTRGHPRDEQFF
TRBJ2-1,NA,TRBV19,TRBD1,TGTGCCAGTAGACGGGGACAGCACTCCTACAATGAGCAGTTCTTC,CASRRGQHSYNEQFF
TRBJ1-2,NA,TRBV20-1,NA,TGCAGTGCTGGCCGGGGTTGGGGCTACACCTTC,CSAGRGWGYTF
TRBJ2-7,few,TRBV29-1,NA,TGCAGCGTTGAAGGGACGCTCTACGAGCAGTACTTC,CSVEGTLYEQYF
TRBJ2-3,NA,TRBV30,NA,TGTGCCTGGGGGAGTAGCCCAGATACGCAGTATTTT,CAWGSSPDTQYF
TRBJ2-2,NA,TRBV27,TRBD2,TGTGCCAGCAGTTTAGGAGCGGGGGGGATTACCGGGGAGCTGTTTTTT,CASSLGAGGITGELFF
TRBJ2-1,few,TRBV6-5,NA,TGTGCCAGCAGTCCGCTACCTATCAATGAGCAGTTCTTC,CASSPLPINEQFF
TRBJ1-1,NA,TRBV9,NA,TGTGCCAGCAGCGTCGGGGGGGACACTGAAGCTTTCTTT,CASSVGGDTEAFF
TRBJ2-1,few,TRBV15,TRBD2,TGTGCCACCAGCAGAGTTGGACTAGCCCGCAATGAGCAGTTCTTC,CATSRVGLARNEQFF
TRBJ1-1,NA,TRBV27,TRBD1,TGTGCCAGCAGTTTCCCTGGACAGGGTGTCACTGAAGCTTTCTTT,CASSFPGQGVTEAFF
TRBJ2-5,once,TRBV5-4,TRBD1,TGTGCCAGCAGCTTGGCCACAGGGGTGGAGTTCCAAGAGACCCAGTACTTC,CASSLATGVEFQETQYF
TRBJ2-1,NA,TRBV5-6,TRBD2,TGTGCCAGCAGCTCCCAGGGACTAAATGAGCAGTTCTTC,CASSSQGLNEQFF
TRBJ1-1,NA,TRBV19,NA,TGTGCCAGTACCCCCGGACCGGCCAGGAACACTGAAGCTTTCTTT,CASTPGPARNTEAFF
TRBJ2-4,NA,TRBV9,NA,TGTGCCAGCAGCGTAGATCACGAATGGGGAAGCAAAAACATTCAGTACTTC,CASSVDHEWGSKNIQYF
TRBJ1-2,NA,TRBV4-1,NA,TGCGCCAGCAGCCAAGAAATAACCCGTTTTCGGGAGGGCGGAAATGGCTACACCTTC,CASSQEITRFREGGNGYTF
TRBJ2-7,NA,TRBV30,TRBD1,TGTGCCTGGAGTGCCGGGACAGGGTACGAGCAGTACTTC,CAWSAGTGYEQYF
TRBJ1-4,NA,TRBV4-3,NA,TGCGCCAGCAGTAAGCTTACACAGGCGGGCGAAAAACTGTTTTTT,CASSKLTQAGEKLFF
TRBJ2-7,NA,TRBV10-3,TRBD1,TGTGCCATCAGTGAGCCGGACAGGGCGGCCGAGCAGTACTTC,CAISEPDRAAEQYF
TRBJ2-1,NA,TRBV10-3,NA,TGTGCCATCAGGTACCAGGGCAATGAGCAGTTCTTC,CAIRYQGNEQFF
TRBJ2-2,NA,TRBV27,NA,TGTGCCAGCAGTTTATCGGGGGGCACCGGGGAGCTGTTTTTT,CASSLSGGTGELFF
TRBJ2-7,NA,TRBV25-1,NA,TGTGCCAGCAGTGAACCAGGGGCAGTCTACGAGCAGTACTTC,CASSEPGAVYEQYF
TRBJ2-7,few,TRBV7-9,TRBD1,TGTGCCAGCCAGACAGGGGTGGGAGAGCAGTACTTC,CASQTGVGEQYF
TRBJ1-4,NA,TRBV27,NA,TGTGCCAGCAGCCAGGGACACGAAAAACTGTTTTTT,CASSQGHEKLFF
TRBJ2-5,NA,TRBV10-3,TRBD1,TGTGCCATCAGCGACAGGGGTGGAGAGACCCAGTACTTC,CAISDRGGETQYF
TRBJ1-5,NA,TRBV19,NA,TGTGCCAGTAACGGGGTTATCCGCAATCAGCCCCAGCATTTT,CASNGVIRNQPQHF
TRBJ2-3,NA,TRBV13,NA,TGTGCCAGCAGCTTCATGACAGATACGCAGTATTTT,CASSFMTDTQYF
TRBJ1-1,few,TRBV29-1,TRBD1,TGCAGCGTTGAAGTTCCGGGACAGGGGAAAGGGACTGAAGCTTTCTTT,CSVEVPGQGKGTEAFF
TRBJ2-7,NA,TRBV6-6,NA,TGTGCCAGCAGAGGCAGCTCCTACGAGCAGTACTTC,CASRGSSYEQYF
TRBJ2-2,NA,TRBV6-4,NA,TGTGCCAGCAGTGACTCCCCACAGGGCGGGACCGGGGAGCTGTTTTTT,CASSDSPQGGTGELFF
TRBJ2-7,few,TRBV7-3,NA,TGTGCCAGCAGCCAATCGGGGAATCCCTACGAGCAGTACTTC,CASSQSGNPYEQYF
TRBJ2-2,NA,TRBV5-1,TRBD1,TGCGCCAGCAGCTTGGTCGGACAGGGTGAATCCGGGGAGCTGTTTTTT,CASSLVGQGESGELFF
TRBJ1-2,NA,TRBV4-1,TRBD1,TGCGCCAGCAGCCAATCGGGGACAGCTAACTATGGCTACACCTTC,CASSQSGTANYGYTF
TRBJ1-1,NA,TRBV2,NA,TGTGCCAGCAGTGCCGGGAACACTGAAGCTTTCTTT,CASSAGNTEAFF
TRBJ2-3,NA,TRBV5-1,NA,TGCGCCAGCAGCTCCCGTCGTGCAGATACGCAGTATTTT,CASSSRRADTQYF